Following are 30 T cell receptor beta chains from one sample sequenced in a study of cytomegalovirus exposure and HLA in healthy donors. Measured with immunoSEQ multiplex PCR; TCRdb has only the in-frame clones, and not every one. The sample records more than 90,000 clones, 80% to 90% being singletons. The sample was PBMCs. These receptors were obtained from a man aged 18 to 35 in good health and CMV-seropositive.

CDR3 bases: TGCGCCAGCAGCCAAGATACTGTGAAAGGTAGGAGGGGTAATTCACCCCTCCACTTT. This sequence encodes CASSQDTVKGRRGNSPLHF. The chain combines TRBV4-1 with TRBJ1-6; a weak D match, TRBD1 (5 bases). The ends were cut back, 0 bases at V and 6 bases at J, with 21 bases in the middle. The V gene's germline CDR1 is MGHRA and CDR2 YSYEKL. The CDR3 runs to 19 residues.

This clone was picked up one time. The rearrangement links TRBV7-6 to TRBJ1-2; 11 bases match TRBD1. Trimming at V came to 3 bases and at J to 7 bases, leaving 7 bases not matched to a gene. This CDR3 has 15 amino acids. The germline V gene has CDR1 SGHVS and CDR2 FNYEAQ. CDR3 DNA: TGTGCCAGCAGCTTCTACGGACAGGGGGCAGGTGGCTACACCTTC. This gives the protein CASSFYGQGAGGYTF.

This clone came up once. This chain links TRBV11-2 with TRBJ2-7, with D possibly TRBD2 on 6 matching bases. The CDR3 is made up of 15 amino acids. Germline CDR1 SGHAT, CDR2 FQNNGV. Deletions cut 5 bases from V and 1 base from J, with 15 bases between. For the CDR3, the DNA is TGTGCCAGCAGCGCTGCCGGGACTCGATCCTACGAGCAGTACTTC. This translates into CASSAAGTRSYEQYF.

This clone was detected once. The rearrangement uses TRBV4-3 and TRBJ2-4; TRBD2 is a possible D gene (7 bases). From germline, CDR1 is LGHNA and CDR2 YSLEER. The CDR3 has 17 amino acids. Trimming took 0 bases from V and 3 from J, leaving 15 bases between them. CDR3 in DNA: TGCGCCAGCAGCCAAGATAGGGGGGGTTTAGGCAAAAACATTCAGTACTTC. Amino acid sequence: CASSQDRGGLGKNIQYF.

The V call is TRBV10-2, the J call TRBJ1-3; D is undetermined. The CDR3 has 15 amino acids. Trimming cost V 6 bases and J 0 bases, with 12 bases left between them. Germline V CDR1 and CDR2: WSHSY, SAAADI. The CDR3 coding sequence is TGCGCCAGCAGACGGGGAGTCGACTCTGGAAACACCATATATTTT. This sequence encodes CASRRGVDSGNTIYF.

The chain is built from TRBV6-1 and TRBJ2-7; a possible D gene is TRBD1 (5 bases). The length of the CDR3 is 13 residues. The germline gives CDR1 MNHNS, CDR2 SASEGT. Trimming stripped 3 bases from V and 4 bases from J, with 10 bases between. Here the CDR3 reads CASSEGPPYEQYF. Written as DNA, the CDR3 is TGTGCCAGCAGTGAGGGGCCCCCGTACGAGCAGTACTTC.

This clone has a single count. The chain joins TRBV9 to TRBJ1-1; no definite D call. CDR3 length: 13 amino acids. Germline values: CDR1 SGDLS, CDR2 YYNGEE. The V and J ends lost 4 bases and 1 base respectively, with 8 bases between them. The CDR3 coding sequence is TGTGCCAGCAGCCCCCGTTCGAACACTGAAGCTTTCTTT. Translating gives CASSPRSNTEAFF.

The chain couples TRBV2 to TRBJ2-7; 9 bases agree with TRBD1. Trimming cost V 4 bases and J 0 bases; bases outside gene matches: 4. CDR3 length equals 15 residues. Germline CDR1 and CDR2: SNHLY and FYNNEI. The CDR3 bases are TGTGCCAGCAGTGTGACAGGGGGAAGCTCCTACGAGCAGTACTTC. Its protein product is CASSVTGGSSYEQYF.

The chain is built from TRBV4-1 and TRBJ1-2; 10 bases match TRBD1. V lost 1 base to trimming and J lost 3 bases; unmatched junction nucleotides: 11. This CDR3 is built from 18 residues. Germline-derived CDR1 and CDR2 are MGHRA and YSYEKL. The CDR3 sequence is CASSQVRLGQGDYYGYTF. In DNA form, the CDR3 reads TGCGCCAGCAGCCAAGTGAGATTAGGACAGGGGGATTACTATGGCTACACCTTC.

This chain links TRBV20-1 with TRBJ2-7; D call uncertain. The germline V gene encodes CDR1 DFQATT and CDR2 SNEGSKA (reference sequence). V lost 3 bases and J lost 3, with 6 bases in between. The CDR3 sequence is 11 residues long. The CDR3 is CSASVYYEQYF. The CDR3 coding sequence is TGCAGTGCTAGTGTCTACTACGAGCAGTACTTC.

The CDR3 DNA reads TGTGCCAGCAGTTTCAGGCCCGGCGGAGGGGAGACCCAGTACTTC. This codes for CASSFRPGGGETQYF. This chain connects TRBV27 to TRBJ2-5, with D possibly being TRBD2 (6 bases). The germline gives CDR1 MNHEY, CDR2 SMNVEV (reference sequence). The ends were cut back, 3 bases at V and 5 bases at J, with 16 bases in the middle. The CDR3 consists of 15 residues.

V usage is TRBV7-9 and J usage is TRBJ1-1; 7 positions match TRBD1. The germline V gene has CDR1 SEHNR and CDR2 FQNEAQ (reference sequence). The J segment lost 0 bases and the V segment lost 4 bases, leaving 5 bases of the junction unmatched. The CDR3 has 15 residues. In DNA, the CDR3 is TGTGCCAGCAGCTCCCCGGGACAGTTGAACACTGAAGCTTTCTTT. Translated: CASSSPGQLNTEAFF. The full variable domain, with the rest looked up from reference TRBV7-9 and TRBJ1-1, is DTGVSQNPRHKITKRGQNVTFRCDPISEHNRLYWYRQTLGQGPEFLTYFQNEAQLEKSRLLSDRFSAERPKGSFSTLEIQRTEQGDSAMYLCASSSPGQLNTEAFFGQGTRLTVV.

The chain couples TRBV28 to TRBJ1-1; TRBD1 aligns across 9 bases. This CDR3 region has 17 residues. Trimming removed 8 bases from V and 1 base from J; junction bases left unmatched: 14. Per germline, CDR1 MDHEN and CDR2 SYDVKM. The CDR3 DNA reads TGTGCCAGCTACCATTCCTACAGGGGGCAGGGGAACACTGAAGCTTTCTTT. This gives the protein CASYHSYRGQGNTEAFF.

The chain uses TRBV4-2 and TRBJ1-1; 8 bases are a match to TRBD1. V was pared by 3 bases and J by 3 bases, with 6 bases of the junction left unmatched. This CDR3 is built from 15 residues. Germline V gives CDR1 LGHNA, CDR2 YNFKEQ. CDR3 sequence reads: CASSHSGTGDTEAFF. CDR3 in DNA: TGTGCCAGCAGCCATTCCGGGACAGGAGACACTGAAGCTTTCTTT.

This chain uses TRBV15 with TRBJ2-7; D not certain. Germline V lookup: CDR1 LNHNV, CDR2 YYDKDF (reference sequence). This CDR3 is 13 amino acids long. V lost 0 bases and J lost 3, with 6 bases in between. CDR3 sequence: CATSRDLIYEQYF. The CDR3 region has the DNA TGTGCCACCAGCAGAGATCTAATCTACGAGCAGTACTTC.

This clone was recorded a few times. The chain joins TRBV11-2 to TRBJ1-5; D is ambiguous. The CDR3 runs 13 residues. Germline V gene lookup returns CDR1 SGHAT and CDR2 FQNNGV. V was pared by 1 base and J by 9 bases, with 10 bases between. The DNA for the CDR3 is TGTGCCAGCAGCTTAGGTGGCACCCGGCCCCAGCATTTT. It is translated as CASSLGGTRPQHF. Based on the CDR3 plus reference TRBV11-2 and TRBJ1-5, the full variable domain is EAGVAQSPRYKIIEKRQSVAFWCNPISGHATLYWYQQILGQGPKLLIQFQNNGVVDDSQLPKDRFSAERLKGVDSTLKIQPAKLEDSAVYLCASSLGGTRPQHFGDGTRLSIL.

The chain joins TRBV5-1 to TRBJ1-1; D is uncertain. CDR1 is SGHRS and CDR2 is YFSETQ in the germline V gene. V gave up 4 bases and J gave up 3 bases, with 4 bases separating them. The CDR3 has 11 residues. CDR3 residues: CASSPDTEAFF. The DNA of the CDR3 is TGCGCCAGCAGCCCAGACACTGAAGCTTTCTTT.

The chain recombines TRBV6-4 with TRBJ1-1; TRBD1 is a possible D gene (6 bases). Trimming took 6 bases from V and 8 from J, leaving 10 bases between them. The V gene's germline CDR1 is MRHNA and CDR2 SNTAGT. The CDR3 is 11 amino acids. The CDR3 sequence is CASRARGEAFF. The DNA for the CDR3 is TGTGCCAGCAGGGCCAGGGGAGAAGCTTTCTTT.

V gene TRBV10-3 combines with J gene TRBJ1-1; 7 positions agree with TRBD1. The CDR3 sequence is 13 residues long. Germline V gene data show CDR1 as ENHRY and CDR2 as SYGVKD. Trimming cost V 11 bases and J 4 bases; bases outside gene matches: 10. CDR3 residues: CALKTGLLTEAFF. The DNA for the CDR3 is TGTGCCCTAAAGACAGGGTTACTCACTGAAGCTTTCTTT.

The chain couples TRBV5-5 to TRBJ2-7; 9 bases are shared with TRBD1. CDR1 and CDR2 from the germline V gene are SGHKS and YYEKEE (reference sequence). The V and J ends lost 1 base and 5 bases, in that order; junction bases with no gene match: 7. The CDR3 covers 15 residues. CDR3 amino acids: CASSLMGQGLDEQYF. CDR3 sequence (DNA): TGTGCCAGCAGCTTGATGGGACAGGGTCTCGACGAGCAGTACTTC. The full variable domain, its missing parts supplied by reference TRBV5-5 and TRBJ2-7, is DAGVTQSPTHLIKTRGQQVTLRCSPISGHKSVSWYQQVLGQGPQFIFQYYEKEERGRGNFPDRFSARQFPNYSSELNVNALLLGDSALYLCASSLMGQGLDEQYFGPGTRLTVT.

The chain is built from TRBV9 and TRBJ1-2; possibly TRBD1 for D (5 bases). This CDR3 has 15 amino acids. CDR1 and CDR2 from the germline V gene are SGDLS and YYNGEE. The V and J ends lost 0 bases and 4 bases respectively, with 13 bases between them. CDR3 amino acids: CASSVGTDKLYGYTF. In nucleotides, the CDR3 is TGTGCCAGCAGCGTAGGGACGGACAAGCTCTATGGCTACACCTTC.

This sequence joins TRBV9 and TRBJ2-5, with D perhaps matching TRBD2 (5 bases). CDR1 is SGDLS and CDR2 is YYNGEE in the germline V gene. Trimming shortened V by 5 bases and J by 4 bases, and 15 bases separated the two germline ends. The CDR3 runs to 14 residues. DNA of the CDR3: TGTGCCAGCAGTCCCCGGCTAGCAAGAGAGACCCAGTACTTC. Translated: CASSPRLARETQYF.

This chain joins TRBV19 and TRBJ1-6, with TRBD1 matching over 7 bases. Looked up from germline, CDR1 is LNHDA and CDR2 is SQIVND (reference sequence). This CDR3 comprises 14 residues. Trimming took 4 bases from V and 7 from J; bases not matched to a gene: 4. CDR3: CASSNLRGNSPLHF. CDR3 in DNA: TGTGCCAGTAGTAATCTCAGGGGGAATTCACCCCTCCACTTT.

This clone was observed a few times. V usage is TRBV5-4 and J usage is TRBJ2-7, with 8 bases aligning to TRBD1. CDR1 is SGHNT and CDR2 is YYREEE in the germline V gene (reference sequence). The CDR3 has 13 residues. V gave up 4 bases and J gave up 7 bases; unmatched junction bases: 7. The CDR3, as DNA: TGTGCCAGCAGCCATGGACAGGGCGGAGAGCAGTACTTC. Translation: CASSHGQGGEQYF.

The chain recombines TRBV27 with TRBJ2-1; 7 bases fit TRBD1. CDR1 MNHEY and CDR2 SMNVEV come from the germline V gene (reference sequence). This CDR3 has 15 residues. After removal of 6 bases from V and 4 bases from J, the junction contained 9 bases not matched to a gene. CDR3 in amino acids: CASSQGQYVYNEQFF. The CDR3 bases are TGTGCCAGCAGCCAGGGACAGTACGTGTACAATGAGCAGTTCTTC.

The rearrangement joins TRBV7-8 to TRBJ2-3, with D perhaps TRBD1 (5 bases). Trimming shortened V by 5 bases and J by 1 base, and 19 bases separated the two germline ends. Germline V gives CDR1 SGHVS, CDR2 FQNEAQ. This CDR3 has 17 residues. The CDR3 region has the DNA TGTGCCAGCAGCCCCCCCCCACGGCAGGGCGGCACAGATACGCAGTATTTT. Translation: CASSPPPRQGGTDTQYF.

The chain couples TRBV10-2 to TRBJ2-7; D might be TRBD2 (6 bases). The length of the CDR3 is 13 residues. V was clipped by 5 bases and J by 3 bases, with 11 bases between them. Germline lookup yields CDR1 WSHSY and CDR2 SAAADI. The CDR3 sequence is CASSSGLNYEQYF. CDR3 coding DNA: TGCGCCAGCAGTTCGGGACTCAACTACGAGCAGTACTTC.

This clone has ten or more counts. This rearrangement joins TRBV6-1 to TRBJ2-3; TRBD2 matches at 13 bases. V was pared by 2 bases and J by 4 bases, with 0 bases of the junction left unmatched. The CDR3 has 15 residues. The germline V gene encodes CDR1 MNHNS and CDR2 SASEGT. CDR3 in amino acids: CASSETSGGADTQYF. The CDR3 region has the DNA TGTGCCAGCAGTGAAACTAGCGGGGGGGCAGATACGCAGTATTTT.

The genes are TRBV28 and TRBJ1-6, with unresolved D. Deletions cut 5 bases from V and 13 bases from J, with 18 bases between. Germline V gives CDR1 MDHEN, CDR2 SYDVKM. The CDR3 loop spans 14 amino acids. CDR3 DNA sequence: TGTGCCAGCAGTCTAAAACTTGGGGAGTCTCCCCTCCACTTT. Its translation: CASSLKLGESPLHF.

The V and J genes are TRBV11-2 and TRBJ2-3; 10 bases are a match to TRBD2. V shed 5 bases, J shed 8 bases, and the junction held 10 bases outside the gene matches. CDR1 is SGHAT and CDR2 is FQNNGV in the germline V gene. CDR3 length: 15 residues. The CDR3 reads CASSPDLAGVGTQYF. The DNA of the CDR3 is TGTGCCAGCAGCCCAGACCTAGCGGGGGTGGGTACGCAGTATTTT.